This TCR beta chain was recorded in a study of cytomegalovirus exposure and HLA in healthy donors. 13 Jbeta primers and 60 Vbeta primers were used for the PCR. Some clones are missing from TCRdb's copy, which holds only in-frame ones; the method was immunoSEQ multiplex PCR. The sample yields approximately 150,000 clones, around 66% seen once. Concerning this clone itself: Its antigen is not identified.

This CDR3 comprises 13 residues. Trimming shortened V by 8 bases and J by 7 bases, and 18 bases separated the two germline ends. Germline-derived CDR1 and CDR2 are MRHNA and SNTAGT. Study findings and constraints: Three chains tied to CMV proved CMV antigen-specific in vitro. TCR sequences were mostly rare, though some public TCRs occurred in many donors.

The clonotype was recovered from an older woman in good health and CMV-seronegative. The V gene is TRBV6-4, the J gene TRBJ2-7; D is perhaps TRBD2 (5 bases). The sequencing sample was made of PBMCs. This CDR3 reads CASLSGLLLEQYF. CDR3 coding DNA: TGTGCCAGCCTCTCTGGACTCCTATTGGAGCAGTACTTC.